This T cell receptor (beta chain) derives from a study of blood T cells in healthy people across ages. The CDR3 consists of 14 residues. Germline V lookup: CDR1 SEHNR, CDR2 FQNEAQ (reference sequence). V was clipped by 5 bases and J by 2 bases, with 10 bases between them. In this sample, this clonotype turned up a few times. A second about 7 to 12 cycle PCR used barcoded and J-beta primers. TCRdb passed the 5' RACE reads through MiXCR, listing each CDR3 protein once. The profile covers fewer than 800,000 distinct CDR3 sequences, with around 25% appearing a single time and more than 7.5% taken by the ten largest. These data were likewise used in another study, on T cells of mothers and their children.

The sequenced sample was blood. The rearrangement uses TRBV7-9 and TRBJ2-1; D perhaps matches TRBD1 (5 bases). The sequence came from a boy aged 10-17 years in good health. CDR3 loop: CASSVVGAYNEQFF. The CDR3 DNA is TGTGCCAGCAGCGTAGTAGGGGCCTACAATGAGCAGTTCTTC. The variable domain in full, with the rest retrieved from reference TRBV7-9 and TRBJ2-1, is DTGVSQNPRHKITKRGQNVTFRCDPISEHNRLYWYRQTLGQGPEFLTYFQNEAQLEKSRLLSDRFSAERPKGSFSTLEIQRTEQGDSAMYLCASSVVGAYNEQFFGPGTRLTVL.